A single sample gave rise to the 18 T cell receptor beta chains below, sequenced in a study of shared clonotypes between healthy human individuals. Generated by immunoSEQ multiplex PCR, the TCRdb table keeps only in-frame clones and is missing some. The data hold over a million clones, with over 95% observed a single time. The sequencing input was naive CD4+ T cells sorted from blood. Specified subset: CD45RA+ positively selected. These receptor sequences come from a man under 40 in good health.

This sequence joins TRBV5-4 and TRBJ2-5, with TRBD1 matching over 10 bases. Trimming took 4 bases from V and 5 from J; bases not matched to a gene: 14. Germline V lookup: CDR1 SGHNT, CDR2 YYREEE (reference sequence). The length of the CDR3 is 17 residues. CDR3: CASSQTMTGGWGETQYF. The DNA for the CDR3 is TGTGCCAGCAGCCAAACAATGACAGGGGGCTGGGGTGAGACCCAGTACTTC. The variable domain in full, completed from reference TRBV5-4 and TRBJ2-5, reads ETGVTQSPTHLIKTRGQQVTLRCSSQSGHNTVSWYQQALGQGPQFIFQYYREEENGRGNFPPRFSGLQFPNYSSELNVNALELDDSALYLCASSQTMTGGWGETQYFGPGTRLLVL.

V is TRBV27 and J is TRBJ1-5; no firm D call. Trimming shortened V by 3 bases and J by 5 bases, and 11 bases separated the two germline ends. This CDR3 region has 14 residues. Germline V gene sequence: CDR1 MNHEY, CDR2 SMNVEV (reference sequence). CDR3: CASSFRWDYQPQHF. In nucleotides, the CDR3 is TGTGCCAGCAGTTTCCGTTGGGATTATCAGCCCCAGCATTTT.

CDR3 region: CASSFDGVAPEQFF. For the CDR3, the DNA is TGTGCCAGCAGTTTCGATGGGGTAGCTCCTGAGCAGTTCTTC. This chain joins TRBV27 and TRBJ2-1; D remains unclear. The CDR3 loop spans 14 amino acids. Trimming left V 3 bases short and J 9 bases short, with 15 bases between. Germline V lookup: CDR1 MNHEY, CDR2 SMNVEV (reference sequence).

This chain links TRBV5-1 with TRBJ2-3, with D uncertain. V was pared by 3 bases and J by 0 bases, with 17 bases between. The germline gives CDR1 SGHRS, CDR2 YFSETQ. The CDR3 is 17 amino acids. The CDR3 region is CASSYPRLDSSTDTQYF. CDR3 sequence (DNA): TGCGCCAGCAGCTATCCCCGCCTCGACTCTAGCACAGATACGCAGTATTTT. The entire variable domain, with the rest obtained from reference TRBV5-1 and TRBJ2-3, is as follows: KAGVTQTPRYLIKTRGQQVTLSCSPISGHRSVSWYQQTPGQGLQFLFEYFSETQRNKGNFPGRFSGRQFSNSRSEMNVSTLELGDSALYLCASSYPRLDSSTDTQYFGPGTRLTVL.

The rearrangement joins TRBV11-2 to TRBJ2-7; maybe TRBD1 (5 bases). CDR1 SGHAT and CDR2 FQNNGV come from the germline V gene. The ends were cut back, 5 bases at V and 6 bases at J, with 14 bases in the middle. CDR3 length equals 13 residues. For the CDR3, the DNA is TGTGCCAGCAGCGAAGAATCTAGGGGCGAGCAGTACTTC. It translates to CASSEESRGEQYF.

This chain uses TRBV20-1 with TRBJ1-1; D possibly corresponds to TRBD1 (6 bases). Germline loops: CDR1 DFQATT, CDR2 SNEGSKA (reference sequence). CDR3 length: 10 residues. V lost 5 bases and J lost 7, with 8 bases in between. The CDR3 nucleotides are TGCAGTGCTTCCAGGGGTGAAGCTTTCTTT. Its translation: CSASRGEAFF.

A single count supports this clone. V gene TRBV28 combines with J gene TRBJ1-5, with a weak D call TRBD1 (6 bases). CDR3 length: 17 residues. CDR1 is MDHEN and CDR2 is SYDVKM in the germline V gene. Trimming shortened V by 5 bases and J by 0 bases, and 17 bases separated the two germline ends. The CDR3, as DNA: TGTGCCAGCAGTATACGGGACATTCGTAATAGCAATCAGCCCCAGCATTTT. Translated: CASSIRDIRNSNQPQHF.

The CDR3 DNA is TGTGCCTGGAATCAGGGGGCAAATCAGCCCCAGCATTTT. Its translation is CAWNQGANQPQHF. The chain employs TRBV30 and TRBJ1-5, with 8 bases that match TRBD1. Germline CDR1 is GTSNPN and CDR2 is SVGIG (reference sequence). The trim removed 4 bases at V and 4 bases at J, leaving 3 bases unmatched. The CDR3 spans 13 residues.

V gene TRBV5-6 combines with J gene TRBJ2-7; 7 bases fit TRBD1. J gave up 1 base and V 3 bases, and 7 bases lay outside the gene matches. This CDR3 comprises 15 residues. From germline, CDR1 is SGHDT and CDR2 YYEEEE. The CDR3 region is CASSYDRVASYEQYF. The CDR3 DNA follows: TGTGCCAGCAGCTACGACAGGGTGGCGTCCTACGAGCAGTACTTC.

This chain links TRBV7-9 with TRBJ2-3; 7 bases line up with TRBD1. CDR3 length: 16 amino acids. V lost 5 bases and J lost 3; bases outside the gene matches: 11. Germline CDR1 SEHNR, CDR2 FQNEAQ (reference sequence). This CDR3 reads CASSLTGTVVTDTQYF. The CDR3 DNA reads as TGTGCCAGCAGCCTAACCGGGACAGTCGTAACAGATACGCAGTATTTT.

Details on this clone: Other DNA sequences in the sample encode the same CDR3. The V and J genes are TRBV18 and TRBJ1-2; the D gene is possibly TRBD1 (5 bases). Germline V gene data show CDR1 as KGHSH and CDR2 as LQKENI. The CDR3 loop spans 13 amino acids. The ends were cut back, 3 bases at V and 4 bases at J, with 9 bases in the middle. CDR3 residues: CASSPGTGYGYTF. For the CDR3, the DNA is TGTGCCAGCTCACCCGGGACGGGCTATGGCTACACCTTC.

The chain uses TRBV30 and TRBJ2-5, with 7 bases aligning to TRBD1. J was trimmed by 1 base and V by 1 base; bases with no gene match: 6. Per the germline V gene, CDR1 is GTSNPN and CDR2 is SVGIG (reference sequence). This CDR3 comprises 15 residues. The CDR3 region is CAWSAQGGLQETQYF. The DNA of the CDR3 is TGTGCCTGGAGTGCCCAAGGGGGCCTCCAAGAGACCCAGTACTTC.

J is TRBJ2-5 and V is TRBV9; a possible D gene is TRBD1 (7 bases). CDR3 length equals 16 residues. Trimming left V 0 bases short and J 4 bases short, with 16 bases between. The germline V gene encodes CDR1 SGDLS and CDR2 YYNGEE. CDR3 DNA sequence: TGTGCCAGCAGCGTAGGCTTAGGGCAGGGGGGAGAGACCCAGTACTTC. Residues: CASSVGLGQGGETQYF. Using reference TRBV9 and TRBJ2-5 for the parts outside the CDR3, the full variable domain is DSGVTQTPKHLITATGQRVTLRCSPRSGDLSVYWYQQSLDQGLQFLIQYYNGEERAKGNILERFSAQQFPDLHSELNLSSLELGDSALYFCASSVGLGQGGETQYFGPGTRLLVL.

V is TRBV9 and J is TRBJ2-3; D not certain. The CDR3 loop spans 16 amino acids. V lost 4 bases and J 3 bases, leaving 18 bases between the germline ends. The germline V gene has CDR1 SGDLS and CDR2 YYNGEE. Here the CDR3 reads CASSPLSSPLTDTQYF. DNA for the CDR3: TGTGCCAGCAGCCCCCTCTCGTCTCCCTTGACAGATACGCAGTATTTT.

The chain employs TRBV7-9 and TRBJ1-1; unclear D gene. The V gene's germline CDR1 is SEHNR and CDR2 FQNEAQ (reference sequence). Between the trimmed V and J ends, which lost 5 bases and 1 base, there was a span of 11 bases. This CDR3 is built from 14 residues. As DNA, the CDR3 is TGTGCCAGCAGCCCCGACCCCGGGAACACTGAAGCTTTCTTT. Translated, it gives CASSPDPGNTEAFF.

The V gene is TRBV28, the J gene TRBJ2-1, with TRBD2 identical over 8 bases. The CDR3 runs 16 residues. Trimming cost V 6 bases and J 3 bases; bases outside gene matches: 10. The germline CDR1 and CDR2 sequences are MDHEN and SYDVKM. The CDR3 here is CASSIPASGFYNEQFF. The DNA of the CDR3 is TGTGCCAGCAGCATTCCGGCTAGCGGGTTCTACAATGAGCAGTTCTTC.

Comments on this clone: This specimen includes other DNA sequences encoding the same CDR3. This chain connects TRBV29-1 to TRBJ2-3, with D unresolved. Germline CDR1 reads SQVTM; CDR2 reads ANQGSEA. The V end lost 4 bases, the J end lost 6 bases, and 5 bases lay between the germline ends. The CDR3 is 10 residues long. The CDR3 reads CSVGPDTQYF. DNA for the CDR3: TGCAGCGTTGGCCCGGATACGCAGTATTTT.

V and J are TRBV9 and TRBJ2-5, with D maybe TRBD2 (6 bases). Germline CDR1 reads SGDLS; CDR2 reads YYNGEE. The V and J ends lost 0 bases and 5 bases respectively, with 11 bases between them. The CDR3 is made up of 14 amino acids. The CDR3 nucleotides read TGTGCCAGCAGCGTAGACGGGGGTTGGGAGACCCAGTACTTC. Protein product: CASSVDGGWETQYF.